This T cell receptor beta chain is from a study of blood T cell repertoires in COVID-19. CDR3 length: 13 residues. The germline V and J ends were trimmed by 5 bases and 9 bases, with 14 bases remaining between them. Germline lookup yields CDR1 SNHLY and CDR2 FYNNEI. Under the authors' procedure: Reference gene primer amplification gave nucleated cell count estimates. Method: immunoSEQ multiplex PCR; TCRdb's copy keeps in-frame clones and lacks some. V, J and clone size reflect that table, while D and trimming were determined from the DNA. The sample has some 160,000 clones; roughly 90% are singletons.

Sample: peripheral blood. This chain joins TRBV2 and TRBJ1-5, with D tentatively TRBD1 (6 bases). This receptor was identified in a man aged 60 to 75 with acute or convalescent COVID-19. CDR3 protein: CASSFDRPRPQHF. DNA of the CDR3: TGTGCCAGCAGTTTCGACAGGCCCCGGCCCCAGCATTTT.